These 17 T cell receptor beta chains share one sample of origin, sequenced in a study of T cell repertoires in cytomegalovirus infection. TCRdb reanalysed the reads using MiXCR and keeps one entry per CDR3 protein. The sample includes under 300,000 distinct CDR3 sequences, roughly 12% of them seen just once. Material: PBMCs. These receptor sequences come from a human donor in good health (CMV status not recorded). Some clones in this sample may be carry-over from other donors' samples.

This clonotype has a count of ten or more. The chain couples TRBV12-3 or TRBV12-4 to TRBJ1-1, with D possibly matching TRBD1 (5 bases). The CDR3 has 16 residues. V shed 1 base and J shed 4 bases, with 16 bases lying between them. The CDR3 DNA follows: TGTGCCAGCAGTTTAGACCCCCCGCCAGGGATCACTGAAGCTTTCTTT. As protein: CASSLDPPPGITEAFF.

This clonotype turned up a few times. The chain employs TRBV7-9 and TRBJ2-5; D may be TRBD1 or TRBD2 (5 bases each). V was shortened by 1 base and J by 5 bases, with 14 bases between the two germline ends. Germline values: CDR1 SEHNR, CDR2 FQNEAQ (reference sequence). This CDR3 is 15 amino acids long. The CDR3 DNA sequence: TGTGCCAGCAGCTTAGATCGGGGCAGAAGGGAGACCCAGTACTTC. Its protein is CASSLDRGRRETQYF.

This clonotype was recorded at least ten times. The J gene is TRBJ1-2, the V gene TRBV10-3; the D gene is possibly TRBD1 (5 bases). V dropped 4 bases and J dropped 4 bases, with 13 bases sitting between them. Per the germline V gene, CDR1 is ENHRY and CDR2 is SYGVKD. This CDR3 is built from 14 residues. The chain's CDR3 is CAISGDRDVYGYTF. CDR3 nucleotides: TGTGCCATCAGTGGAGATAGGGACGTCTATGGCTACACCTTC.

CDR3: CSALDSAYEQYF. CDR3 DNA sequence: TGCAGTGCCCTCGACAGCGCCTACGAGCAGTACTTC. V usage is TRBV20-1 and J usage is TRBJ2-7; D is possibly TRBD1 (5 bases). Germline loops: CDR1 DFQATT, CDR2 SNEGSKA (reference sequence). The CDR3 totals 12 residues. Trimming shortened V by 6 bases and J by 2 bases, and 11 bases separated the two germline ends.

The V and J genes are TRBV4-3 and TRBJ2-1; TRBD2 aligns across 9 bases. V lost 0 bases to trimming and J lost 5 bases; unmatched junction nucleotides: 8. The germline V gene has CDR1 LGHNA and CDR2 YSLEER. The CDR3 loop spans 17 amino acids. CDR3 coding DNA: TGCGCCAGCAGCCAAGATATGGGACTAGCAGTCCACAATGAGCAGTTCTTC. This sequence encodes CASSQDMGLAVHNEQFF.

This clonotype was recorded many times. This chain connects TRBV7-2 to TRBJ2-5, with D perhaps assigned TRBD1 or TRBD2 (5 bases each). V lost 2 bases and J lost 5, with 9 bases in between. CDR3 length equals 13 residues. Germline V gene data show CDR1 as SGHTA and CDR2 as FQGNSA. CDR3 amino acids: CASSLSREETQYF. The CDR3 DNA sequence: TGTGCCAGCAGCTTAAGCAGGGAGGAGACCCAGTACTTC.

Ten or more counts support this clonotype. V is TRBV5-5 and J is TRBJ2-7, with a weak D call TRBD1 (6 bases). The CDR3 contains 14 residues. The germline V and J ends were trimmed by 4 bases and 3 bases, with 14 bases remaining between them. The germline gives CDR1 SGHKS, CDR2 YYEKEE (reference sequence). The CDR3 sequence: CASSVLQGHYEQYF. CDR3 coding DNA: TGTGCCAGCAGCGTGTTACAGGGTCACTACGAGCAGTACTTC. Complete variable domain (other parts from reference TRBV5-5 and TRBJ2-7): DAGVTQSPTHLIKTRGQQVTLRCSPISGHKSVSWYQQVLGQGPQFIFQYYEKEERGRGNFPDRFSARQFPNYSSELNVNALLLGDSALYLCASSVLQGHYEQYFGPGTRLTVT.

This clonotype was counted ten times or more. The chain uses TRBV11-2 and TRBJ2-5; no clear D. The germline CDR1 and CDR2 sequences are SGHAT and FQNNGV. The CDR3 is 15 residues long. V was cut by 2 bases and J by 2 bases, with 12 bases left in between. The CDR3 nucleotides are TGTGCCAGCAGCTTAAGCGCAGGACGTCAAGAGACCCAGTACTTC. Its translation is CASSLSAGRQETQYF.

The table lists this clonotype with many counts. V usage is TRBV7-2 and J usage is TRBJ2-5; maybe TRBD2 (6 bases). The V end was cut by 5 bases, the J end by 9 bases, with 19 bases between. Germline CDR1 and CDR2: SGHTA and FQGNSA. This CDR3 is 14 amino acids long. The CDR3 is CASSPLQTSQAQYF. For the CDR3, the DNA is TGTGCCAGCAGCCCTCTTCAGACTAGTCAGGCCCAGTACTTC.

This clonotype was observed a few times. The J gene is TRBJ2-7, the V gene TRBV27; tentatively, D is TRBD1 or TRBD2 (5 bases each). The CDR3 spans 16 residues. Deletions cut 5 bases from V and 3 bases from J, with 20 bases between. The germline CDR1 and CDR2 sequences are MNHEY and SMNVEV (reference sequence). CDR3 loop: CASSPSGAQTIYEQYF. CDR3 bases: TGTGCCAGCAGTCCCTCCGGGGCCCAAACAATCTACGAGCAGTACTTC.

This clonotype came up many times. The V call is TRBV7-2, the J call TRBJ2-2; D remains ambiguous. Trimming shortened V by 8 bases and J by 5 bases, and 6 bases separated the two germline ends. Germline CDR1 and CDR2: SGHTA and FQGNSA. The CDR3 has 11 amino acids. For the CDR3, the DNA is TGTGCCAGCGGCGTAACCGGGGAGCTGTTTTTT. Translated: CASGVTGELFF.

As DNA, the CDR3 is TGTGCCAGCAGCCTACCCGAGGCACAGGAGTTCTTC. This sequence encodes CASSLPEAQEFF. The chain employs TRBV6-6 and TRBJ2-1; D perhaps matches TRBD1 (5 bases). CDR1 is MNHNY and CDR2 is SVGAGI in the germline V gene (reference sequence). V was trimmed by 6 bases and J by 14 bases, leaving 17 bases between them. The CDR3 has 12 amino acids.

This clonotype was seen many times. This sequence joins TRBV6-2 or TRBV6-3 and TRBJ2-7; 11 positions agree with TRBD1. V lost 5 bases, J lost 2 bases, and 8 bases stayed unmatched. The CDR3 length is 16 residues. Germline loops: CDR1 MNHEY, CDR2 SVGEGT. The DNA of the CDR3 is TGTGCCAGCAGTACGCGCCCGGGACAGGGGGCCTACGAGCAGTACTTC. Protein product: CASSTRPGQGAYEQYF.

The table lists this clonotype with a few counts. The CDR3 sequence: CASSSFDFLSGDQETQYF. CDR3 coding DNA: TGTGCCAGCAGTTCATTCGACTTCCTTTCGGGAGACCAAGAGACCCAGTACTTC. The chain links TRBV28 to TRBJ2-5; TRBD2 might be the D (6 bases). Germline V gene data show CDR1 as MDHEN and CDR2 as SYDVKM. V lost 4 bases and J lost 0, with 21 bases in between. The CDR3 totals 18 residues.

This clonotype turned up a few times. The gene calls are TRBV20-1 and TRBJ1-6; D unresolved. CDR1 is DFQATT and CDR2 is SNEGSKA in the germline V gene (reference sequence). The CDR3 spans 14 residues. The V and J ends lost 6 bases and 5 bases respectively, with 14 bases between them. CDR3 sequence: CSAHPGGDNSPLHF. CDR3 DNA: TGCAGTGCGCATCCCGGCGGGGATAATTCACCCCTCCACTTT.

The table lists this clonotype with many counts. The chain recombines TRBV7-2 with TRBJ1-2, with D perhaps matching TRBD1 (6 bases). Between the trimmed V and J ends, which lost 6 bases and 8 bases, there was a span of 22 bases. The V gene's germline CDR1 is SGHTA and CDR2 FQGNSA. The CDR3 spans 15 residues. DNA of the CDR3: TGTGCCAGCAGTGGGGCAGGACAGCCGGTCGGGGGCTACACCTTC. It translates to CASSGAGQPVGGYTF.

In this sample, this clonotype turned up a few times. The chain links TRBV20-1 to TRBJ1-1; D may be TRBD1 (6 bases). Germline loops: CDR1 DFQATT, CDR2 SNEGSKA (reference sequence). Trimming left V 3 bases short and J 1 base short, with 15 bases between. The CDR3 spans 15 residues. CDR3 in DNA: TGCAGTGCTAGGGAGATAGGACAGAAGAACACTGAAGCTTTCTTT. Translated, it gives CSAREIGQKNTEAFF.